This record concerns one TCR beta chain sequence. Its specificity is unknown. This specimen belongs to a study of T cells after yellow fever vaccination. The CDR3 is 14 residues long. Germline CDR1 is SGHVS and CDR2 is FNYEAQ. The germline V and J ends were trimmed by 5 bases and 1 base, with 11 bases remaining between them. Overall study results and limits: Just a small share of clonotypes turned up in the CD4 compartment as well as the CD8 compartment.

Template switching by 5'RACE produced TCR cDNA, adding a universal primer site and UMIs. Via MiXCR, TCRdb re-called the 5' RACE reads, giving one row per CDR3 protein. The sample contains hundreds of thousands of distinct CDR3 sequences, 18% of which appear only once. The sample was PBMCs, taken before the yellow fever booster vaccination. This clonotype was obtained from a man younger than 30 who received the YFV17D yellow fever vaccine. This chain uses TRBV7-6 with TRBJ2-5; tentatively, D is TRBD2 (7 bases). CDR3 in DNA: TGTGCCAGCAGCGGGCGGGGGCCCCAAGAGACCCAGTACTTC. This encodes CASSGRGPQETQYF. Drawing the rest from reference TRBV7-6 and TRBJ2-5, the complete variable domain is GAGVSQSPRYKVTKRGQDVALRCDPISGHVSLYWYRQALGQGPEFLTYFNYEAQQDKSGLPNDRFSAERPEGSISTLTIQRTEQRDSAMYRCASSGRGPQETQYFGPGTRLLVL.